This TCR beta chain was sequenced during a study of T cells in Graves' hyperthyroidism and ophthalmopathy. The CDR3 regions of TCR beta were amplified from RNA transcripts. Primed by the HTBI set, a first-round RT-PCR was run on the TCR CDR3. TCRdb passed the multiplex PCR reads through MiXCR, listing each CDR3 protein once. The sample yields 550,000 to 700,000 distinct CDR3 sequences, roughly 14% seen once. Ten or more counts support this clonotype. This clonotype was obtained from a woman in her 40s with Graves' ophthalmopathy. Sequences were obtained from blood.

For the CDR3, the DNA is TGTGCCAGCAGCTTAGGCCTGGGGGGGGCTGATACGCAGTATTTT. Its protein product is CASSLGLGGADTQYF. The chain uses TRBV13 and TRBJ2-3; TRBD2 is a possible D gene (7 bases). The CDR3 length is 15 residues. Germline V lookup: CDR1 PRHDT, CDR2 FYEKMQ (reference sequence). V gave up 0 bases and J gave up 6 bases, with 13 bases separating them.